This record covers a single T cell receptor (beta chain). Its target antigen remains unknown. There are no base qualities to consult, and no much larger clone falls within one base. The sample is drawn from a study of blood T cell repertoires in COVID-19 (dated by TCRdb to the early 2020s). Background on the whole study: Samples from collaborators originated in the United States, Italy and Spain and spanned both the acute and convalescent phases of COVID-19. The prospective study material was composed of cDNA or gDNA derived from T cells, B-cell-depleted T cells, or PBMCs. Deeply sampled blood TCRbeta repertoires from subjects exposed to, actively infected with, or recovered from COVID-19 were included in the dataset. A freely available public database, intended as a resource for researchers studying the immune response to SARS-CoV-2, is where the repertoires were released. Samples came from the ongoing ImmuneRACE study (first 160 participants) plus 1,254 subjects from 6 global collaborators. Nearly every sample came with metadata listing a de-identified subject ID, COVID-19 status, age in years and sex. Where available, HLA class I and class II types were taken from metadata supplied by the sample provider and were not determined by assay-based typing. Broader findings and caveats from the paper: The amount of clinical and demographic metadata varied by source and participant and was provided uncurated.

TCRbeta CDR3 regions were amplified from genomic DNA by means of the immunoSEQ Assay, a bias-controlled multiplex PCR. In the source study's methods: The number of nucleated cells in each sample was estimated by amplification of reference gene primers within the assay. To quantify the absolute abundance of each unique TCRbeta CDR3 rearrangement, sequence reads were collapsed and filtered. Productive Simpson clonality was computed per sample as the square root of Simpson's diversity index over productive rearrangements. TCRdb took over this immuneACCESS table, retaining in-frame rearrangements with V and J assigned. Such tables are incomplete; in checked studies, under half of the missing clones stem from an unresolved V gene, and the remainder is unexplained. V and J calls and clone size follow that table, whereas D and trimming were derived from the DNA. The sample includes a few hundred thousand clones, with 83% observed a single time. Together, the top ten hold 4.6% of the sample.

A second Seattle source provided samples from volunteer blood donors who had recovered from COVID-19. Whole blood was collected in K2EDTA tubes by collaborating institutions according to the institutions' own protocols. For TCRbeta analysis, collaborator samples were shipped as frozen whole blood, as isolated PBMCs, or as DNA extracted from either sample type. This receptor was obtained from a man aged 60 to 69 who had recovered from COVID-19. Sequencing was carried out using peripheral blood.

The bases are TGCAGCGTTGGACAGGGGGCCACCGGGGAGCTGTTTTTT. This encodes CSVGQGATGELFF. The V and J genes are TRBV29-1 and TRBJ2-2; TRBD1 matches 10 bases in the middle. As encoded in the germline V gene, CDR1 is SQVTM while CDR2 is ANQGSEA. Its CDR3 holds 13 amino acids, cysteine through phenylalanine. Just the 39-base CDR3 DNA is kept, in frame starting at base 1. V is cut back by 4 bases and J by 4 bases, with 0 bases in the junction unmatched.